This TCR beta chain appears in the sequencing data of a study of T cell repertoires in cytomegalovirus infection. TCRdb independently ran MiXCR on the reads; one entry per CDR3 protein. The repertoire has more than 300,000 distinct CDR3 sequences, about 34% of them found once; the top ten carry 13%. Study-wide findings and caveats: Cumulated frequencies of public TCR beta families served to identify carriers of CMV plus the relevant HLA.

With regard to this clonotype: The antigen is undetermined.

The CDR3 length is 13 residues. The junction had 2 bases not matched to a gene; V was cut back by 10 bases and J by 1 base. Germline V gene data show CDR1 as MDHEN and CDR2 as SYDVKM. The starting material was cultured PBMCs, obtained from culture after CMV antigen stimulation. The sequence was obtained from a human donor in good health (CMV status not recorded). Some clones in this sample may be carry-over from other donors' samples. The J gene is TRBJ2-3, the V gene TRBV28; 10 nucleotides match TRBD2. Here the CDR3 DNA reads TGTGCCACCGGGACTAGCGGCACAGATACGCAGTATTTT. Protein: CATGTSGTDTQYF.